One sample yielded the 14 T cell receptor beta chains listed below, sequenced in a study of neurological immune-mediated disorders (dated by TCRdb to the late 2010s). The library relied on 5' RACE. Instrument used: Illumina HiSeq 2500. Starting from the raw public reads, TCRdb applied fastp trimming at Q25, assembled clones with MiXCR and retained in-frame beta chains. Rows merge per CDR3 protein into single entries with the most common DNA and genes. The sample table records some 30,000 distinct CDR3 sequences; around 21% of these occur just once. Roughly 27% of the sample lies in the top ten. Sequencing input: CD4+ T cells from blood. The receptors originated from a man aged 45-60 years with HTLV-1-associated myelopathy (HAM/TSP).

This clonotype was detected ten times or more. The chain employs TRBV4-2 and TRBJ2-3, with 14 bases lining up with TRBD2. Losses at the gene ends were 6 bases for V and 0 bases for J; bases not matched to a gene: 8. Germline V gene data show CDR1 as LGHNA and CDR2 as YNFKEQ. The CDR3 sequence is 18 residues long. Written as DNA, the CDR3 is TGTGCCAGCAGGACTAGCGGGGGGGGGAGGTATAGCACAGATACGCAGTATTTT. This sequence encodes CASRTSGGGRYSTDTQYF.

This clonotype showed up many times. The rearrangement uses TRBV28 and TRBJ2-3; 9 bases fit TRBD2. With V trimmed by 5 bases and J by 4 bases, 7 bases remained unmatched. CDR1 and CDR2 from the germline V gene are MDHEN and SYDVKM. This CDR3 has 15 amino acids. This CDR3 is CASSRSGGGADTQYF. The DNA of the CDR3 is TGTGCCAGCAGTCGTTCCGGCGGGGGGGCAGATACGCAGTATTTT.

This clonotype was counted ten times or more. The chain uses TRBV5-1 and TRBJ2-5, with 9 bases identical to TRBD1. Trimming took 2 bases from V and 4 from J; bases not matched to a gene: 3. Per germline, CDR1 SGHRS and CDR2 YFSETQ. The CDR3 is 14 amino acids. DNA of the CDR3: TGCGCCAGCAGCTTCACAGGGGGCACAGAGACCCAGTACTTC. As protein: CASSFTGGTETQYF. Full variable domain (outside the CDR3, taken from reference TRBV5-1 and TRBJ2-5): KAGVTQTPRYLIKTRGQQVTLSCSPISGHRSVSWYQQTPGQGLQFLFEYFSETQRNKGNFPGRFSGRQFSNSRSEMNVSTLELGDSALYLCASSFTGGTETQYFGPGTRLLVL.

This clonotype was detected ten times or more. This chain joins TRBV20-1 and TRBJ2-3, with 16 bases aligning to TRBD2. Per germline, CDR1 DFQATT and CDR2 SNEGSKA (reference sequence). This CDR3 spans 17 amino acids. Trimming cost V 3 bases and J 1 base; bases outside gene matches: 4. This CDR3 reads CSASGTSGGGRTDTQYF. DNA of the CDR3: TGCAGTGCTAGTGGGACTAGCGGGGGGGGGCGCACAGATACGCAGTATTTT.

This clonotype was seen once. V is TRBV19 and J is TRBJ2-2; D call uncertain. Per germline, CDR1 LNHDA and CDR2 SQIVND (reference sequence). This CDR3 is 13 amino acids long. Deletions cut 8 bases from V and 6 bases from J, with 13 bases between. The CDR3 reads CASSDLSSGELFF. As DNA, the CDR3 is TGTGCCAGTTCCGACTTGTCCTCCGGGGAGCTGTTTTTT.

This clonotype showed up many times. The chain couples TRBV29-1 to TRBJ1-4; 8 bases map to TRBD1. Trimming took 6 bases from V and 8 from J; bases not matched to a gene: 11. The germline CDR1 and CDR2 sequences are SQVTM and ANQGSEA. The CDR3 runs 14 residues. The CDR3 DNA reads as TGCAGCGTCCTCTGGACAGGGCTGGGAGAAAAACTGTTTTTT. Translation gives CSVLWTGLGEKLFF.

Ten or more counts support this clonotype. The genes are TRBV6-5 and TRBJ2-7; D might be TRBD1 (5 bases). V lost 2 bases to trimming and J lost 2 bases, with 13 bases between them. CDR3 length equals 15 residues. Germline CDR1 MNHEY, CDR2 SVGAGI. CDR3 loop: CASSYQPGRPYEQYF. The CDR3 DNA sequence: TGTGCCAGCAGTTACCAGCCAGGGCGACCCTACGAGCAGTACTTC.

Ten or more counts support this clonotype. The chain links TRBV7-6 to TRBJ1-1; D gene ambiguous. This CDR3 has 18 amino acids. Germline V gene lookup returns CDR1 SGHVS and CDR2 FNYEAQ. V gave up 1 base and J gave up 3 bases, with 21 bases separating them. The CDR3 region has the DNA TGTGCCAGCAGCTTAGGGACGGACGGATCTCAAAAGGACACTGAAGCTTTCTTT. This translates into CASSLGTDGSQKDTEAFF.

This clonotype has a count of ten or more. The genes are TRBV11-2 and TRBJ1-6; D is unclear. V lost 0 bases to trimming and J lost 9 bases, with 6 bases between them. Germline V CDR1 and CDR2: SGHAT, FQNNGV. This CDR3 region has 13 residues. The DNA of the CDR3 is TGTGCCAGCAGCTTAGAATCGGCTTCACCCCTCCACTTT. Residues: CASSLESASPLHF.

The chain couples TRBV20-1 to TRBJ2-7, with D unresolved. The germline V gene encodes CDR1 DFQATT and CDR2 SNEGSKA (reference sequence). V was trimmed by 7 bases and J by 1 base, leaving 8 bases between them. This CDR3 comprises 11 residues. CDR3 loop: CSGSRSYEQYF. In DNA form, the CDR3 reads TGCAGTGGTTCTAGGTCCTACGAGCAGTACTTC.

In this sample, this clonotype turned up many times. The chain links TRBV27 to TRBJ1-4; the D is unclear. The germline gives CDR1 MNHEY, CDR2 SMNVEV (reference sequence). V gave up 4 bases and J gave up 4 bases, with 13 bases separating them. The CDR3 spans 15 residues. The chain's CDR3 is CASSSRVVGNEKLFF. CDR3 bases: TGTGCCAGCAGTTCGAGAGTCGTCGGTAATGAAAAACTGTTTTTT.

The table lists this clonotype with many counts. The J gene is TRBJ1-1, the V gene TRBV20-1; D ambiguous. V was cut by 7 bases and J by 1 base, with 4 bases left in between. The length of the CDR3 is 10 residues. Germline V lookup: CDR1 DFQATT, CDR2 SNEGSKA (reference sequence). The CDR3 spells CSGPNTEAFF. The CDR3 DNA follows: TGCAGTGGTCCGAACACTGAAGCTTTCTTT.

This clonotype was observed at least ten times. This chain joins TRBV12-3 or TRBV12-4 and TRBJ1-2; D gene ambiguous. Trimming took 2 bases from V and 4 from J, leaving 5 bases between them. The length of the CDR3 is 12 residues. CDR3 region: CASSLRLYGYTF. In DNA, the CDR3 is TGTGCCAGCAGTTTAAGGCTCTATGGCTACACCTTC.

The chain has TRBV6-5 and TRBJ2-4, with 9 nucleotides matching TRBD1. Per germline, CDR1 MNHEY and CDR2 SVGAGI. Losses at the gene ends were 5 bases for V and 3 bases for J; bases not matched to a gene: 5. The CDR3 loop spans 15 amino acids. For the CDR3, the DNA is TGTGCCAGCAGTGGGACAGGGCTGGGCAAAAACATTCAGTACTTC. The encoded protein is CASSGTGLGKNIQYF.